The 8 T cell receptor beta chains below were found in one sample sequenced in a study of Tregs in tolerant kidney transplant recipients. Related graft donors supplied nonmyeloablative bone marrow transplants, and mixed chimerism was transient. The table came from immunoSEQ multiplex PCR; TCRdb's copy has only in-frame clones and leaves some out. This sample has 55,000 to 75,000 clones; over 75% occur once, and the top ten carry 3.8%. The specimen comprised CD4+ T cells from blood (PBMCs), sampled 6 months after the transplant. These receptors were obtained from a human patient who received a combined kidney and bone marrow transplant. Some T cells could come from the graft donor.

V and J are TRBV4-2 and TRBJ2-5; 10 bases are shared with TRBD1. J gave up 6 bases and V 2 bases, and 15 bases lay outside the gene matches. This CDR3 comprises 18 residues. CDR1 and CDR2 from the germline V gene are LGHNA and YNFKEQ. The CDR3 here is CASSQSHRDRGGRKTQYF. The CDR3 DNA sequence: TGTGCCAGCAGCCAATCCCACCGGGACAGGGGCGGTCGGAAGACCCAGTACTTC.

CDR3 in amino acids: CASSATGTINGYTF. CDR3 sequence (DNA): TGTGCCAGCAGTGCTACAGGGACGATTAATGGCTACACCTTC. The chain has TRBV25-1 and TRBJ1-2; tentative D call: TRBD1 (6 bases). Germline values: CDR1 MGHDK, CDR2 SYGVNS. Trimming stripped 4 bases from V and 6 bases from J, with 15 bases between. The CDR3 consists of 14 residues.

V is TRBV5-1 and J is TRBJ2-1; D gene uncertain. CDR1 is SGHRS and CDR2 is YFSETQ in the germline V gene. V dropped 6 bases and J dropped 4 bases, with 17 bases sitting between them. The CDR3 loop spans 15 amino acids. DNA for the CDR3: TGCGCCAGCACGTCCTCTTTCGGCGGTTACAATGAGCAGTTCTTC. This encodes CASTSSFGGYNEQFF.

The V and J genes are TRBV7-6 and TRBJ2-1; D gene uncertain. Trimming took off 0 bases at V and 10 bases at J, with 13 bases between the two ends. This CDR3 is 14 amino acids long. Germline CDR1 and CDR2: SGHVS and FNYEAQ. The CDR3 is CASSLAVPGGEQFF. CDR3 nucleotides: TGTGCCAGCAGCTTAGCGGTACCGGGTGGGGAGCAGTTCTTC.

This clone appeared a single time. The chain couples TRBV28 to TRBJ2-2; D gene uncertain. Germline V CDR1 and CDR2: MDHEN, SYDVKM. The CDR3 consists of 14 residues. V lost 1 base and J 6 bases, leaving 9 bases between the germline ends. In nucleotides, the CDR3 is TGTGCCAGCAGTTTATCTAATTTGGCCGGGGAGCTGTTTTTT. Protein product: CASSLSNLAGELFF.

V and J are TRBV6-5 and TRBJ1-1, with a weak D call TRBD1 (6 bases). Per the germline V gene, CDR1 is MNHEY and CDR2 is SVGAGI. The CDR3 is 13 residues long. V shed 6 bases and J shed 10 bases, with 18 bases lying between them. CDR3 nucleotides: TGTGCCAGCAGCCCCTCCAGGGGCTGGGGAGCTTTCTTT. Translating it yields CASSPSRGWGAFF.

The rearrangement links TRBV9 to TRBJ2-3; 11 bases match TRBD2. Germline values: CDR1 SGDLS, CDR2 YYNGEE. The V gene end was trimmed by 2 bases and the J gene end by 10 bases; junction bases not matched to a gene: 3. The CDR3 has 13 residues. The CDR3 DNA reads as TGTGCCAGCAGCGTTATGGGACTAGCGGCGCAGTATTTT. This sequence encodes CASSVMGLAAQYF.

The rearrangement links TRBV29-1 to TRBJ1-1, with a tentative D call TRBD1 (5 bases). CDR3 size: 12 residues. Trimming removed 7 bases at V and 5 bases at J, with 14 bases between. Germline V gene data show CDR1 as SQVTM and CDR2 as ANQGSEA. CDR3 residues: CSAGRGLTEAFF. Written as DNA, the CDR3 is TGCAGCGCTGGGAGGGGTTTGACTGAAGCTTTCTTT.